The 24 T cell receptor beta chains below all came from one sample that was sequenced in a study of T cells in Graves' hyperthyroidism and ophthalmopathy. Regions amplified from RNA transcripts were the TCR beta CDR3 regions. With the HTBI primer set, the TCR CDR3 went through a first round of RT-PCR. TCRdb redid the calling of the multiplex PCR reads with MiXCR, one entry per CDR3 protein. The sample contains more than 350,000 distinct CDR3 sequences, 14% to 15% of which appear only once. Sequencing was performed on blood. The origin of the receptors is a woman between 25 and 40 years old with Graves' hyperthyroidism.

V gene TRBV19 combines with J gene TRBJ2-5; D is tentatively TRBD1 or TRBD2 (5 bases each). Per germline, CDR1 LNHDA and CDR2 SQIVND (reference sequence). The V gene lost 6 bases and the J gene lost 3 bases, with 17 bases spanning the gap. The CDR3 consists of 15 residues. CDR3 in amino acids: CASSIGGRQKETQYF. The DNA of the CDR3 is TGTGCCAGTAGCATTGGGGGACGGCAAAAAGAGACCCAGTACTTC.

This clonotype was counted a few times. The V call is TRBV5-6, the J call TRBJ2-2; D is perhaps TRBD1 (5 bases). V dropped 2 bases and J dropped 6 bases, with 8 bases sitting between them. Germline CDR1 is SGHDT and CDR2 is YYEEEE. This CDR3 comprises 13 residues. Written as DNA, the CDR3 is TGTGCCAGCAGCTTCATAGGGGCCGGGGAGCTGTTTTTT. Protein: CASSFIGAGELFF.

In its sample, this clonotype was seen a few times. The chain carries TRBV6-1 and TRBJ2-2; TRBD1 matches at 8 bases. V shed 6 bases, J shed 1 base, and the junction held 1 base outside the gene matches. In germline, CDR1 is MNHNS, CDR2 SASEGT. This CDR3 region has 14 residues. CDR3 in amino acids: CASRDRGNTGELFF. The CDR3 DNA is TGTGCCAGCAGAGACAGGGGGAACACCGGGGAGCTGTTTTTT.

This clonotype was counted a few times. The chain uses TRBV14 and TRBJ2-7; D remains ambiguous. The V gene's germline CDR1 is SGHDN and CDR2 FVKESK. The V end was cut by 1 base, the J end by 1 base, with 8 bases between. The CDR3 has 14 residues. The CDR3 coding sequence is TGTGCCAGCAGCCAAGTAATAGGTTCCTACGAGCAGTACTTC. It translates to CASSQVIGSYEQYF.

This clonotype was detected only a few times. V gene TRBV6-5 combines with J gene TRBJ2-3; D not certain. CDR3 length equals 13 residues. Germline CDR1 MNHEY, CDR2 SVGAGI. Trimming removed 0 bases at V and 4 bases at J, with 5 bases between. This CDR3 reads CASSYSEADTQYF. For the CDR3, the DNA is TGTGCCAGCAGTTACTCCGAAGCAGATACGCAGTATTTT.

This clonotype was detected ten times or more. The V and J genes are TRBV6-1 and TRBJ2-1; no clear D gene. CDR1 is MNHNS, CDR2 SASEGT, per germline. This CDR3 has 16 residues. V lost 2 bases, J lost 6 bases, and 17 bases lay in between. The CDR3 reads CASSELVGRTLNEQFF. CDR3 DNA sequence: TGTGCCAGCAGTGAATTAGTGGGAAGAACCCTCAATGAGCAGTTCTTC.

A few counts support this clonotype. The rearrangement joins TRBV30 to TRBJ2-7, with TRBD2 as a possible D gene (5 bases). This CDR3 has 14 amino acids. The germline V gene encodes CDR1 GTSNPN and CDR2 SVGIG (reference sequence). V was shortened by 0 bases and J by 2 bases, with 11 bases between the two germline ends. CDR3: CAWSVPRRTYEQYF. The CDR3 DNA reads as TGTGCCTGGAGTGTACCGAGGAGGACCTACGAGCAGTACTTC.

This rearrangement joins TRBV6-5 to TRBJ1-5; 8 bases are a match to TRBD1. With 2 bases clipped from V and 7 bases from J, the junction kept 10 bases outside the gene matches. Germline loops: CDR1 MNHEY, CDR2 SVGAGI. CDR3 length: 16 amino acids. CDR3 amino acids: CASSYERQGTGQPQHF. For the CDR3, the DNA is TGTGCCAGCAGTTACGAGAGACAGGGGACCGGGCAGCCCCAGCATTTT.

This clonotype was seen a few times. This chain joins TRBV9 and TRBJ2-1, with 10 bases fitting TRBD2. This CDR3 is 16 amino acids long. J was trimmed by 5 bases and V by 0 bases; bases with no gene match: 5. Germline loops: CDR1 SGDLS, CDR2 YYNGEE. The CDR3 is CASSVGPSGSHNEQFF. Here the CDR3 DNA reads TGTGCCAGCAGCGTAGGTCCTAGCGGGAGCCACAATGAGCAGTTCTTC.

This clonotype was detected ten times or more. The rearrangement joins TRBV6-1 to TRBJ2-7, with a possible D match to TRBD2 (6 bases). CDR1 MNHNS and CDR2 SASEGT come from the germline V gene. V lost 3 bases and J 1 base, leaving 10 bases between the germline ends. The CDR3 has 14 amino acids. The CDR3 DNA reads as TGTGCCAGCAGTGACCCGGAGGGATCCTACGAGCAGTACTTC. Its protein is CASSDPEGSYEQYF.

This clonotype was seen many times. The V gene is TRBV12-3 or TRBV12-4, the J gene TRBJ2-7; 13 positions match TRBD2. The CDR3 is 15 amino acids. J was trimmed by 6 bases and V by 4 bases; bases with no gene match: 6. DNA of the CDR3: TGTGCCAGCAGTTCACGGACTAGCGGGAGATCCGAGCAGTACTTC. Translated, it gives CASSSRTSGRSEQYF.

This clonotype has a handful of counts. V and J are TRBV7-2 and TRBJ1-1; D ambiguous. The V and J ends lost 2 bases and 10 bases respectively, with 14 bases between them. The length of the CDR3 is 13 residues. Germline values: CDR1 SGHTA, CDR2 FQGNSA. In DNA form, the CDR3 reads TGTGCCAGCAGCTTACCTCCCCAGACCGGAGCTTTCTTT. Its translation: CASSLPPQTGAFF.

This clonotype was recorded a few times. The chain couples TRBV7-9 to TRBJ1-4; TRBD1 might be the D (6 bases). Trimming removed 4 bases from V and 6 bases from J, with 15 bases in between. Germline V gene lookup returns CDR1 SEHNR and CDR2 FQNEAQ (reference sequence). CDR3 length: 15 residues. CDR3 DNA: TGTGCCAGCAGCTCGGCCGGGACATCCTATGAAAAACTGTTTTTT. It translates to CASSSAGTSYEKLFF.

This clonotype was found many times. The rearrangement uses TRBV28 and TRBJ1-1; D call uncertain. Germline CDR1 is MDHEN and CDR2 is SYDVKM. V dropped 6 bases and J dropped 3 bases, with 17 bases sitting between them. CDR3 length: 15 residues. The CDR3 spells CASRILGGGYTEAFF. The CDR3 nucleotides read TGTGCCAGCAGGATTTTGGGAGGTGGTTACACTGAAGCTTTCTTT.

This clonotype has just a few counts. The V call is TRBV3-1, the J call TRBJ2-1; 11 bases are shared with TRBD2. CDR3 length: 16 residues. Germline loops: CDR1 LGHDT, CDR2 YNNKEL (reference sequence). J gave up 5 bases and V 1 base, and 4 bases lay outside the gene matches. CDR3 residues: CASSQGRLAGNNEQFF. The CDR3 coding sequence is TGTGCCAGCAGCCAAGGCAGACTAGCGGGGAACAATGAGCAGTTCTTC.

This clonotype appeared many times. The genes are TRBV5-5 and TRBJ1-1; 7 positions agree with TRBD1. CDR3 length equals 15 residues. CDR1 and CDR2 (germline): SGHKS, YYEKEE (reference sequence). Trimming took 3 bases from V and 3 from J; bases not matched to a gene: 8. Here the CDR3 reads CASSSGTVGDTEAFF. The CDR3 DNA reads TGTGCCAGCAGCTCGGGGACAGTGGGGGACACTGAAGCTTTCTTT.

Comment on this clonotype: A much larger clone differs from this one at a single base, so this may be a read error. The chain joins TRBV30 to TRBJ2-4; D unresolved. This CDR3 has 13 amino acids. The germline gives CDR1 GTSNPN, CDR2 SVGIG (reference sequence). The CDR3 spells CAWSVLGTNTQYF. The DNA of the CDR3 is TGTGCCTGGAGTGTACTCGGAACGAACACTCAGTACTTC.

The V call is TRBV10-1, the J call TRBJ2-3; no clear D gene. There are 15 residues in the CDR3. Germline CDR1 and CDR2: WNHNN and SYGVQD (reference sequence). Trimming stripped 3 bases from V and 0 bases from J, with 10 bases between. CDR3 DNA: TGCGCCAGCAGTGACCAGCCCTCTAGCACAGATACGCAGTATTTT. Translated, it gives CASSDQPSSTDTQYF.

The V and J genes are TRBV19 and TRBJ2-1; 10 nucleotides align to TRBD1. The germline gives CDR1 LNHDA, CDR2 SQIVND (reference sequence). V shed 4 bases, J shed 9 bases, and the junction held 12 bases outside the gene matches. The CDR3 consists of 16 residues. The CDR3 DNA reads as TGTGCCAGTAGTAGCCGGACAGGGGGAAAAGACAGTGAGCAGTTCTTC. This sequence encodes CASSSRTGGKDSEQFF.

This clonotype has only a few counts. CDR3 loop: CASSLIRGQGRYEQYF. DNA for the CDR3: TGTGCCAGCAGCTTGATTAGGGGACAGGGGAGGTACGAGCAGTACTTC. The gene calls are TRBV11-2 and TRBJ2-7, with TRBD1 matching over 10 bases. V was clipped by 3 bases and J by 4 bases; unmatched bases: 9. Per the germline V gene, CDR1 is SGHAT and CDR2 is FQNNGV. The length of the CDR3 is 16 residues.

The J gene is TRBJ1-1, the V gene TRBV20-1; weak D call: TRBD1 (5 bases). V lost 6 bases and J 1 base, leaving 12 bases between the germline ends. The CDR3 contains 13 residues. In germline, CDR1 is DFQATT, CDR2 SNEGSKA (reference sequence). CDR3 in DNA: TGCAGTGCCCCCGGGGACCCGAACACTGAAGCTTTCTTT. It encodes CSAPGDPNTEAFF.

This clonotype has a handful of counts. The J gene is TRBJ2-7, the V gene TRBV27; TRBD2 matches at 9 bases. V shed 4 bases, J shed 5 bases, and the junction held 9 bases outside the gene matches. Germline V gene data show CDR1 as MNHEY and CDR2 as SMNVEV (reference sequence). The length of the CDR3 is 15 residues. The CDR3 DNA reads as TGTGCCAGCAGTTCCATAGCGGGAGTCAGAGACGAGCAGTACTTC. This encodes CASSSIAGVRDEQYF.

This clonotype was recorded a few times. The V call is TRBV20-1, the J call TRBJ2-5; TRBD2 is a possible D gene (6 bases). Between the trimmed V and J ends, which lost 6 bases and 7 bases, there was a span of 18 bases. CDR3 length: 13 amino acids. Germline values: CDR1 DFQATT, CDR2 SNEGSKA (reference sequence). In DNA form, the CDR3 reads TGCAGTGCCGGGGGAGGCAAACTCGGGACCCAGTACTTC. Its translation: CSAGGGKLGTQYF.

This clonotype appeared many times. This rearrangement joins TRBV27 to TRBJ2-7; the D call may be TRBD1 or TRBD2 (6 bases each). The CDR3 sequence is 16 residues long. The V gene lost 5 bases and the J gene lost 3 bases, with 20 bases spanning the gap. In germline, CDR1 is MNHEY, CDR2 SMNVEV (reference sequence). In DNA form, the CDR3 reads TGTGCCAGCAGTCCTACCCCATCGGGGGCGTACTACGAGCAGTACTTC. Translated, it gives CASSPTPSGAYYEQYF.